Listed below are T cell receptor beta chains from one sample, sequenced in a study of shared clonotypes between healthy human individuals. Using immunoSEQ multiplex PCR, the repertoire was profiled, and TCRdb retains in-frame clones only, with some absent. The table records 150,000 to 200,000 clones, over 85% of them present only once. The specimen sequenced was naive CD4+ T cells sorted from blood. All receptors come from a woman aged 25 to 45 in good health. Both conserved end residues are part of each CDR3. Fields, in order: D gene, V gene, J gene, clone size, CDR3 DNA, CDR3 protein. The D gene is left open where the match is weak. The size of a clone is reported for some rows only, either as once, few or many, or as a class for expanded clones.

TRBD1	TRBV6-6	TRBJ1-1	NA	TGTGCCAGCATCCCGGGACAGGGGGCCTTCACTGAAGCTTTCTTT	CASIPGQGAFTEAFF
NA	TRBV29-1	TRBJ2-1	NA	TGCAGCGTTGAAATTTCTCAGGGCGAAACTACGTTCTTC	CSVEISQGETTFF
NA	TRBV5-1	TRBJ2-6	once	TGCGCCAGCAGTCTTGCCACAGGCGCCGGGGCCAACGTCCTGACTTTC	CASSLATGAGANVLTF
NA	TRBV18	TRBJ2-7	NA	TGTGCCAGCTCACCATTGGAGGGGCACCACGAGCAGTACTTC	CASSPLEGHHEQYF
TRBD1	TRBV19	TRBJ1-1	NA	TGTGCCAGTAGTATAGCCCTGTGGACAGGGGGCACTGAAGCTTTCTTT	CASSIALWTGGTEAFF
NA	TRBV10-3	TRBJ1-1	NA	TGTGCCATCAGTGAATATCCAGGACCAAACACTGAAGCTTTCTTT	CAISEYPGPNTEAFF
TRBD1	TRBV10-1	TRBJ2-1	NA	TGCGCCAGCAGTCCCGGGACAGGGGATCATGAGCAGTTCTTC	CASSPGTGDHEQFF
NA	TRBV18	TRBJ2-7	NA	TGTGCCAGCTCACCAACCGGGGGCGAGCAGTACTTC	CASSPTGGEQYF
NA	TRBV14	TRBJ2-7	NA	TGTGCCAGCAGCCAAGGATACAGGGCAGAACACTACGAGCAGTACTTC	CASSQGYRAEHYEQYF
TRBD1	TRBV5-4	TRBJ2-3	NA	TGTGCCAGCAGCTTACAGGGGTCAGATACGCAGTATTTT	CASSLQGSDTQYF
NA	TRBV18	TRBJ1-4	NA	TGTGCCAGCTCTCCGGTACAGGGTAATGAAAAACTGTTTTTT	CASSPVQGNEKLFF
TRBD1	TRBV18	TRBJ2-6	once	TGTGCCAGCTCCGGGGACAGCGTGAGGAGGGCCAACGTCCTGACTTTC	CASSGDSVRRANVLTF
TRBD1	TRBV19	TRBJ2-7	NA	TGTGCCAGTAGTATAGGACAGGGGACCTACGAGCAGTACTTC	CASSIGQGTYEQYF
TRBD1	TRBV29-1	TRBJ1-1	NA	TGCAGCGTGGTCACGGACAGGGGGCTATCTGAAGCTTTCTTT	CSVVTDRGLSEAFF
NA	TRBV2	TRBJ2-3	NA	TGTGCCAGCAGGGAGGACCCCCCCGGGGTGGGTACGCAGTATTTT	CASREDPPGVGTQYF
TRBD1	TRBV6-1	TRBJ1-4	NA	TGTGCCAGCAGTGAATTTATAGGGACAGGGTACGAAAAACTGTTTTTT	CASSEFIGTGYEKLFF
NA	TRBV2	TRBJ2-7	NA	TGTGCCAGCTACCGGGACACCTCCTACGAGCAGTACTTC	CASYRDTSYEQYF
TRBD1	TRBV4-2	TRBJ2-5	once	TGTGCCAGCAGTCGGAGACAGGGGGGGACCCAAGAGACCCAGTACTTC	CASSRRQGGTQETQYF
TRBD1	TRBV27	TRBJ1-2	NA	TGTGCCAGCAGGGGGACAGGGGTCTATGGCTACACCTTC	CASRGTGVYGYTF
NA	TRBV28	TRBJ2-7	NA	TGTGCCAGCAGCTTTCTAACCGAGCAGTACTTC	CASSFLTEQYF
NA	TRBV11-3	TRBJ2-7	NA	TGTGCCAGCAGCTTCCGCGACGGCTACGAGCAGTACTTC	CASSFRDGYEQYF
NA	TRBV7-8	TRBJ1-5	NA	TGTGCCAGCAGCTTAGAGGGCTCGGGGTCCACTCAGCCCCAGCATTTT	CASSLEGSGSTQPQHF
TRBD1	TRBV18	TRBJ1-1	NA	TGTGCCAGCTCACCGGGACAGGGTAACACTGAAGCTTTCTTT	CASSPGQGNTEAFF
TRBD1	TRBV19	TRBJ2-7	NA	TGTGCCACTTTAGAAGGGACAGTTGGCGAGCAGTACTTC	CATLEGTVGEQYF
NA	TRBV6-6	TRBJ2-3	NA	TGTGCCAGCAGCGACGGACAAGGCACAGATACGCAGTATTTT	CASSDGQGTDTQYF